This T cell receptor (beta chain) was retrieved from a study of T cells in localized non-small cell lung cancer. The study, taken as a whole, reports: Tumor showed lower T cell clonality than uninvolved adjacent lung, where it was highest. Longer survival (overall) was linked to higher T cell density in blood. A median of 57 clones ranked among the top 100 in tumor appeared in adjacent lung.

With respect to this clone: Its antigen is still unknown.

The CDR3 covers 15 residues. Unmatched junction bases numbered 5, after V lost 0 bases and J lost 7 bases. Germline values: CDR1 SGHDT, CDR2 YYEEEE. The data were produced by immunoSEQ multiplex PCR, yet TCRdb's version contains in-frame clones alone and is incomplete. This sample has 35,000 or so clones, with over 80% found just once. The J gene is TRBJ2-1, the V gene TRBV5-6, with TRBD2 matching over 9 bases. The clonotype comes from a woman aged 40-75 years with stage I lung adenocarcinoma. This specimen consisted of peripheral blood, obtained before any cancer treatment. CDR3 sequence: CASSLGRGRGNEQFF. The CDR3 region has the DNA TGTGCCAGCAGCTTGGGTCGCGGGAGGGGAAATGAGCAGTTCTTC.